This T cell receptor (beta chain) was identified in a study of tumor-infiltrating lymphocytes in primary liver carcinoma. The wider study: Surgical resection was the treatment these patients received for primary liver carcinoma.

The sample holds a few counts of this clonotype. TCR beta cDNA was prepared out of 450 to 500 ng total RNA by means of a constant-region primer. Three rounds of nested multiplex PCR with slightly modified ARM-PCR produced TCR beta libraries. TRBV1-TRBV30 forward primers and a C-beta reverse primer were used in the first two PCR rounds, which each ran for 10 cycles. TCRdb itself ran the multiplex PCR reads through MiXCR, one entry per CDR3 protein. Of about 180,000 distinct CDR3 sequences listed, roughly 60% are singletons. Unsorted whole blood supplied the blood RNA, and germline DNA was isolated too. Germline CDR1 MGHRA, CDR2 YSYEKL. This CDR3 is built from 14 residues. Trimming removed 4 bases from V and 8 bases from J; junction bases left unmatched: 7.

The gene calls are TRBV4-1 and TRBJ2-1; 8 nucleotides agree with TRBD2. Material for sequencing was peripheral blood. The origin of this receptor is a man in his forties or fifties with primary liver carcinoma and hepatitis B virus infection. Written as DNA, the CDR3 is TGCGCCAGCAGCCGCTTGGGACTAGGGGATGAGCAGTTCTTC. Amino acids: CASSRLGLGDEQFF.